Listed below are T cell receptor beta chains from one sample, sequenced in a study of blood T cell repertoires in COVID-19. Only in-frame clones appear in the TCRdb table, and some are missing; sequencing was by immunoSEQ multiplex PCR. The sample lists 250,000 to 350,000 clones; approximately 89% were seen once. The source material was PBMCs or T cells enriched from blood (not recorded which). The receptors here all came from a woman between 45 and 60 years old who had been exposed to COVID-19. Each CDR3 is given with its conserved first and last residue. A D gene is named only where the DNA matches it firmly. Size is omitted from some rows. Given values are once, few, many or a class for expanded clones.

J: TRBJ1-2
size: -
V: TRBV5-5
D: TRBD1
CDR3: CASSLGLGQGSNYGYTF
DNA: TGTGCCAGCAGCTTGGGGTTGGGACAGGGTAGCAACTATGGCTACACCTTC

J: TRBJ1-2
size: -
V: TRBV19
D: -
CDR3: CASSISGDYGYTF
DNA: TGTGCCAGTAGTATATCGGGGGATTATGGCTACACCTTC

J: TRBJ1-5
size: -
V: TRBV29-1
D: -
CDR3: CSVEPGNQPQHF
DNA: TGCAGCGTTGAACCGGGGAATCAGCCCCAGCATTTT

J: TRBJ1-5
size: -
V: TRBV15
D: -
CDR3: CATSRTGLYSNQPQHF
DNA: TGTGCCACCAGCCGAACAGGATTATATAGCAATCAGCCCCAGCATTTT

J: TRBJ2-1
size: -
V: TRBV29-1
D: TRBD1
CDR3: CSVAGTGVHEQFF
DNA: TGCAGCGTAGCCGGGACAGGGGTACATGAGCAGTTCTTC

J: TRBJ2-1
size: -
V: TRBV30
D: -
CDR3: CAWRSQLPAEQFF
DNA: TGTGCCTGGAGGTCACAGTTGCCCGCTGAGCAGTTCTTC

J: TRBJ2-1
size: -
V: TRBV7-2
D: -
CDR3: CASSLGTYAPNEQFF
DNA: TGTGCCAGCAGCTTAGGGACATACGCTCCCAATGAGCAGTTCTTC

J: TRBJ1-6
size: few
V: TRBV30
D: -
CDR3: CAWRVPGPYNSPLHF
DNA: TGTGCCTGGAGGGTCCCGGGTCCATATAATTCACCCCTCCACTTT

J: TRBJ2-7
size: once
V: TRBV30
D: TRBD2
CDR3: CAWSRGGLAGTYEQYF
DNA: TGTGCCTGGAGCAGAGGGGGACTAGCGGGGACCTACGAGCAGTACTTC

J: TRBJ1-2
size: -
V: TRBV7-8
D: -
CDR3: CASSPTGSGYTF
DNA: TGTGCCAGCAGCCCCACAGGGAGTGGCTACACCTTC

J: TRBJ2-5
size: -
V: TRBV7-2
D: -
CDR3: CASSLVAAQETQYF
DNA: TGTGCCAGCAGCTTAGTAGCGGCCCAAGAGACCCAGTACTTC

J: TRBJ2-5
size: once
V: TRBV27
D: -
CDR3: CASSLYGASETQYF
DNA: TGTGCCAGCAGTTTATATGGGGCAAGTGAGACCCAGTACTTC

J: TRBJ1-4
size: -
V: TRBV9
D: TRBD1
CDR3: CASSVGAGQGYEKLFF
DNA: TGTGCCAGCAGCGTAGGTGCCGGACAGGGGTATGAAAAACTGTTTTTT

J: TRBJ1-5
size: -
V: TRBV2
D: -
CDR3: CASSDSLSPPQHF
DNA: TGTGCCAGCAGTGATTCTCTTTCTCCGCCCCAGCATTTT

J: TRBJ2-1
size: -
V: TRBV5-1
D: -
CDR3: CASSQTGSSYNEQFF
DNA: TGCGCCAGCAGTCAAACAGGGAGCTCCTACAATGAGCAGTTCTTC

J: TRBJ1-5
size: -
V: TRBV7-2
D: -
CDR3: CASSFTGNQPQHF
DNA: TGTGCCAGCAGCTTTACAGGGAATCAGCCCCAGCATTTT

J: TRBJ2-5
size: -
V: TRBV6-5
D: -
CDR3: CASSPPGQETQYF
DNA: TGTGCCAGCAGTCCCCCGGGTCAAGAGACCCAGTACTTC

J: TRBJ2-1
size: -
V: TRBV19
D: TRBD1
CDR3: CASSLRTGVQFF
DNA: TGTGCCAGTAGTCTACGGACAGGGGTGCAGTTCTTC